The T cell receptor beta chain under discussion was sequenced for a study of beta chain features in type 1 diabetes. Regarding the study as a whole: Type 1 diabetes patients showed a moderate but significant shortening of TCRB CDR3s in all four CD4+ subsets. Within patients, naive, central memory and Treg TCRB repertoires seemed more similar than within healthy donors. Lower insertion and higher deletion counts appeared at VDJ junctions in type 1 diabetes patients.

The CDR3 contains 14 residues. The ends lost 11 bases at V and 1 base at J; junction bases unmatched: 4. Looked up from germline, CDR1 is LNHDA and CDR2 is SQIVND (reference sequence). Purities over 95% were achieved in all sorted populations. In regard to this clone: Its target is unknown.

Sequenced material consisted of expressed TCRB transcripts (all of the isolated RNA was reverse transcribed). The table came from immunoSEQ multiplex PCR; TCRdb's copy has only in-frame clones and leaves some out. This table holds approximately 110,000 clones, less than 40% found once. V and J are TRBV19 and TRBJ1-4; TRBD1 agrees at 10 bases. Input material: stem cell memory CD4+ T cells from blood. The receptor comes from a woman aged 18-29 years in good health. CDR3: CAARTGGTNEKLFF. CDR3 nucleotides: TGTGCCGCTCGGACAGGGGGAACTAATGAAAAACTGTTTTTT. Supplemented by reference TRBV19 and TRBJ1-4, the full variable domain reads DGGITQSPKYLFRKEGQNVTLSCEQNLNHDAMYWYRQDPGQGLRLIYYSQIVNDFQKGDIAEGYSVSREKKESFPLTVTSAQKNPTAFYLCAARTGGTNEKLFFGSGTQLSVL.